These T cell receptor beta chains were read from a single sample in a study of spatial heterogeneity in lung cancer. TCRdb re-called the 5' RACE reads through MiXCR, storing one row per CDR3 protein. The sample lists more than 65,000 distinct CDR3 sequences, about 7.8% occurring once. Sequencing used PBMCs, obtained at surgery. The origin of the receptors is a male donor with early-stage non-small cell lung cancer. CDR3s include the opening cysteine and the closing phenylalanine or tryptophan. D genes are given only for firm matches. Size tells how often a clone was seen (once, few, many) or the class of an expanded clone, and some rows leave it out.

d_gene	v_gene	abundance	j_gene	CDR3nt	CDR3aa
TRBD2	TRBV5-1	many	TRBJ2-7	TGCGCCAGCAGCTCCACGTCGGGCGGGAGCGAGCAGTACTTC	CASSSTSGGSEQYF
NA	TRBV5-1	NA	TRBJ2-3	TGCGCCAGCAGCTTGCTTCCGGGACTGACAGATACGCAGTATTTT	CASSLLPGLTDTQYF
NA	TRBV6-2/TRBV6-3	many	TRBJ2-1	TGTGCCAGCAGTTACGACGGGAGCTCCTACAATGAGCAGTTCTTC	CASSYDGSSYNEQFF
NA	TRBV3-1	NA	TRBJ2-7	TGTGCCAGCAGCCCGGAGAGGAGTTGGGAGCAGTACTTC	CASSPERSWEQYF
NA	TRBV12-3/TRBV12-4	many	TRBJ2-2	TGTGCCAGCAGTTTTTATGCCGGGAACACCGGGGAGCTGTTTTTT	CASSFYAGNTGELFF
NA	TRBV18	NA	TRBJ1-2	TGTGCCAGCTCACCACCTTCTGACTATGGCTACACCTTC	CASSPPSDYGYTF
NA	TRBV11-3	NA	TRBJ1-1	TGTGCCAGCAGCTTAGGGCCAGGTGGAGCTTTCTTT	CASSLGPGGAFF
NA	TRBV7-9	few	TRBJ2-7	TGTGCCAGCAGCCTCCTCAGGCGGGACACCTACGAGCAGTACTTC	CASSLLRRDTYEQYF
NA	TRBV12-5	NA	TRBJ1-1	TGTGCTAGTGGTTTAGGGGAAGGGGGCACTGAAGCTTTCTTT	CASGLGEGGTEAFF
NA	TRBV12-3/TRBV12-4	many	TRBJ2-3	TGTGCCAGCAGTTTAGCGGGGGCGGGTCAAGATACGCAGTATTTT	CASSLAGAGQDTQYF
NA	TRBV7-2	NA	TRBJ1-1	TGTGCCAGCAGGCGAGGTGGGGCCGGAGCTTTCTTT	CASRRGGAGAFF
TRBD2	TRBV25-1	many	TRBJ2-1	TGTGCCACCTGGGAGGGGGAGCAGTTCTTC	CATWEGEQFF
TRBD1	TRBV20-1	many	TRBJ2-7	TGCAGTGCTGGACAGGGGTTCGACGAGCAGTACTTC	CSAGQGFDEQYF
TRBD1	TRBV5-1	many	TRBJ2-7	TGCGCCAGCAGCCTAGGACAGGGGGCCTACGAGCAGTACTTC	CASSLGQGAYEQYF
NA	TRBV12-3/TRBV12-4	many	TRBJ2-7	TGTGCCAGCAGTTTAAGGGCCGAGCAGTACTTC	CASSLRAEQYF
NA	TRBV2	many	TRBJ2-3	TGTGCCAGCAGTGAAGTCGGGGCCAACACAGATACGCAGTATTTT	CASSEVGANTDTQYF
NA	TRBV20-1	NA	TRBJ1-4	TGCAGTGCTAGAGAACAGCACCTTAATGAAAAACTGTTTTTT	CSAREQHLNEKLFF
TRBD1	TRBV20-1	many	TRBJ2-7	TGCAGTGCTCATAAGTGGGGACAGGGCTTGACCTACGAGCAGTACTTC	CSAHKWGQGLTYEQYF
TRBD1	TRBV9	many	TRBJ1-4	TGTGCCAGCACCCGAACAGGGGGCCGTGGAGAAAAACTGTTTTTT	CASTRTGGRGEKLFF
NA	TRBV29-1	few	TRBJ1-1	TGCAGCGTTGGTGGCAGGGGTAACACTGAAGCTTTCTTT	CSVGGRGNTEAFF
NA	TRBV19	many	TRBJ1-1	TGTGCCAGTAGTATTTCTTTGAACACTGAAGCTTTCTTT	CASSISLNTEAFF
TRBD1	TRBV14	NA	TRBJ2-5	TGTGCCAGCAGCCCCCGGGACAGGGCAAGGGAGACCCAGTACTTC	CASSPRDRARETQYF
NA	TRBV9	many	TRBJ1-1	TGTGCCAGCAGGCCAACCGGAAGAGGGGACACTGAAGCTTTCTTT	CASRPTGRGDTEAFF
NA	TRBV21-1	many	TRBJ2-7	TGTGCCAGCAGCTCCCCGGAGGTGTCCTACGAGCAGTACTTC	CASSSPEVSYEQYF
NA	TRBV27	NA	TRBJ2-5	TGTGCCAGCAGCCAAATAACAGAAGAGACCCAGTACTTC	CASSQITEETQYF
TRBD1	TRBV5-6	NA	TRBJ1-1	TGTGCCAGCAGCCCAACCTTCCGGGACAGGGGGGACACTGAAGCTTTCTTT	CASSPTFRDRGDTEAFF
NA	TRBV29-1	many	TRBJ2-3	TGCAGCGGGACTCCTACTAGCACAGATACGCAGTATTTT	CSGTPTSTDTQYF
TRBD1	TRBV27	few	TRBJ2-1	TGTGCCACCGAACCTCCGGGCAGGGGGTCGAGTGAGCAGTTCTTC	CATEPPGRGSSEQFF
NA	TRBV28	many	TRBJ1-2	TGTGCCAGCGGAAGCCGGGGAAAAGAGAGATATGGCTACACCTTC	CASGSRGKERYGYTF
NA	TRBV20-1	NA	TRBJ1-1	TGCAGTGCTAGAGATTCGTTATTTGGGGGCGCCGGAGGAACTGAAGCTTTCTTT	CSARDSLFGGAGGTEAFF
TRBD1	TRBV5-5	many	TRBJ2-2	TGTGCCAGCAGCTTGAGGGGGCCCGGGGAGCTGTTTTTT	CASSLRGPGELFF
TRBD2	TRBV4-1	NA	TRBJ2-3	TGCGCCAGCAGCCACAGTCTGGGGCTAGCGGGAGTGACAGATACGCAGTATTTT	CASSHSLGLAGVTDTQYF
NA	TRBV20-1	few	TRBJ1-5	TGCAGTGCCCACCGTAGGGGTCAGCCCCAGCATTTT	CSAHRRGQPQHF
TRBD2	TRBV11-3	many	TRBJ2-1	TGTGCCAGCAGCCCCCTGGGGGGGTCGGATGAGCAGTTCTTC	CASSPLGGSDEQFF
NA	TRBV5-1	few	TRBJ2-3	TGCGCCAGCAGCTTGACTAGCCTTAGCACAGATACGCAGTATTTT	CASSLTSLSTDTQYF
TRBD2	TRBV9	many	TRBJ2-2	TGTGCCAGCAGCGTGACTAGCGGGAGCACCGGGGAGCTGTTTTTT	CASSVTSGSTGELFF
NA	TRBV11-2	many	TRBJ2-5	TGTGCCAGCAGCTTAGGGAGGACTGACGAAGAGACCCAGTACTTC	CASSLGRTDEETQYF
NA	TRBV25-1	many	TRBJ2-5	TGTGCCAGCAGCACAGGTGCCCAAGAGACCCAGTACTTC	CASSTGAQETQYF
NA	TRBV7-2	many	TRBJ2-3	TGTGCCAGCAGCGGTAGATTCCCAAATACGCAGTATTTT	CASSGRFPNTQYF
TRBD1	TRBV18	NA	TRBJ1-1	TGTGCCAGCTCACCGGGACAGGGGGCGTACACTGAAGCTTTCTTT	CASSPGQGAYTEAFF
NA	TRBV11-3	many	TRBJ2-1	TGTGCCAGCAGATCAGTAGATGAGCAGTTCTTC	CASRSVDEQFF
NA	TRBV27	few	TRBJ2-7	TGTGCCAGCAGTTTAAGGGCCCGCGACGAGCAGTACTTC	CASSLRARDEQYF